The source of this T cell receptor beta chain is a study of control samples from healthy donors and cancer patients. The germline V gene has CDR1 MNHNY and CDR2 SVGAGI (reference sequence). The CDR3 is 13 residues long. The ends lost 10 bases at V and 5 bases at J; junction bases unmatched: 10. Here immunoSEQ multiplex PCR was the method, and the copy in TCRdb shows in-frame clones only, minus some. This table has 150,000 or so clones, around 96% appearing once. The clonotype comes from a woman in her 40s in good health. The chain couples TRBV6-6 to TRBJ1-2; TRBD1 agrees at 7 bases. Sequencing was done on a sample of blood. CDR3 in amino acids: CATAGTDTYGYTF. DNA of the CDR3: TGTGCCACAGCCGGGACAGACACGTATGGCTACACCTTC.